A single sample gave rise to the 27 T cell receptor beta chains below, sequenced in a study of T cells in localized non-small cell lung cancer. The data were produced by immunoSEQ multiplex PCR, yet TCRdb's version contains in-frame clones alone and is incomplete. The sample consists of tens of thousands of clones, roughly 86% of them appearing once. This sample comprised peripheral blood, obtained before any cancer treatment. These receptors came from a man between 40 and 69 years old with stage I lung adenocarcinoma.

The rearrangement uses TRBV29-1 and TRBJ1-1, with D perhaps TRBD1 (5 bases). Between the trimmed V and J ends, which lost 6 bases and 2 bases, there was a span of 13 bases. Germline-derived CDR1 and CDR2 are SQVTM and ANQGSEA. The length of the CDR3 is 13 residues. CDR3 nucleotides: TGCAGCGTCCGGGGCCAGGGTAACACTGAAGCTTTCTTT. Translating gives CSVRGQGNTEAFF.

The chain has TRBV2 and TRBJ1-3; D is undetermined. The CDR3 is 12 amino acids. V gave up 8 bases and J gave up 4 bases, with 9 bases separating them. Germline CDR1 and CDR2: SNHLY and FYNNEI. In nucleotides, the CDR3 is TGTGCCAGCCTGAGGAGAGGAAACACCATATATTTT. Its translation is CASLRRGNTIYF.

The gene calls are TRBV30 and TRBJ1-5; D remains unclear. The CDR3 covers 18 residues. V was shortened by 0 bases and J by 1 base, with 19 bases between the two germline ends. Germline lookup yields CDR1 GTSNPN and CDR2 SVGIG (reference sequence). CDR3 sequence reads: CAWSVERSSVPSNQPQHF. The DNA of the CDR3 is TGTGCCTGGAGTGTAGAAAGATCCTCGGTCCCCAGCAATCAGCCCCAGCATTTT.

The rearrangement links TRBV30 to TRBJ1-4, with TRBD1 matching over 9 bases. V was clipped by 4 bases and J by 8 bases; unmatched bases: 5. CDR1 and CDR2 (germline): GTSNPN, SVGIG (reference sequence). This CDR3 is 13 amino acids long. The DNA for the CDR3 is TGTGCCTGGACAACAGGGGGCAGGGAAAAACTGTTTTTT. Residues: CAWTTGGREKLFF.

The rearrangement joins TRBV6-1 to TRBJ2-3, with TRBD2 identical over 9 bases. The trim removed 5 bases at V and 5 bases at J, leaving 5 bases unmatched. The V gene's germline CDR1 is MNHNS and CDR2 SASEGT. The CDR3 runs to 14 residues. The CDR3 spells CASSSSGTLDTQYF. The CDR3, as DNA: TGTGCCAGCAGTTCTAGCGGGACTCTAGATACGCAGTATTTT.

The CDR3 DNA follows: TGTGCCAGCAGCCGGACGGGGAACTCACCCTACGAGCAGTACTTC. It encodes CASSRTGNSPYEQYF. This chain uses TRBV11-2 with TRBJ2-7, with D possibly matching TRBD2 (5 bases). The CDR3 has 15 residues. Trimming pared 5 bases from V and 2 bases from J, leaving 16 bases between. Looked up from germline, CDR1 is SGHAT and CDR2 is FQNNGV.

V and J are TRBV9 and TRBJ2-7; TRBD2 agrees at 10 bases. The CDR3 totals 16 residues. V dropped 1 base and J dropped 0; count of bases not matched to a gene: 4. CDR1 and CDR2 from the germline V gene are SGDLS and YYNGEE. The CDR3 reads CASSVSSSGSSYEQYF. In DNA form, the CDR3 reads TGTGCCAGCAGCGTATCCTCTAGCGGGAGCTCCTACGAGCAGTACTTC.

This clone was seen many times. The CDR3 loop reads CSARWDTEAFF. The CDR3 region has the DNA TGCAGTGCGAGGTGGGACACTGAAGCTTTCTTT. The rearrangement uses TRBV20-1 and TRBJ1-1; D is uncertain. Germline V gene data show CDR1 as DFQATT and CDR2 as SNEGSKA (reference sequence). V was pared by 6 bases and J by 3 bases, with 8 bases between. The CDR3 is made up of 11 amino acids.

This chain joins TRBV9 and TRBJ2-3; TRBD2 agrees at 12 bases. CDR1 SGDLS and CDR2 YYNGEE come from the germline V gene. CDR3 length equals 15 residues. V lost 6 bases to trimming and J lost 2 bases; unmatched junction nucleotides: 4. CDR3 DNA sequence: TGTGCCAGCAAGGCTAGCGGGGGGGACACAGATACGCAGTATTTT. Amino acid sequence: CASKASGGDTDTQYF.

This chain connects TRBV6-5 to TRBJ2-7, with 9 nucleotides matching TRBD1. The germline V gene encodes CDR1 MNHEY and CDR2 SVGAGI. Trimming removed 5 bases from V and 5 bases from J; junction bases left unmatched: 7. The CDR3 contains 14 residues. CDR3 sequence: CASSPDRGGNEQYF. The CDR3 nucleotides read TGTGCCAGCAGTCCGGACAGGGGAGGTAACGAGCAGTACTTC.

Worth noting for this clone: One end of the junction varies from germline; a read error may be responsible. The genes are TRBV7-9 and TRBJ2-7; possible D gene TRBD1, 5 bases. The germline V gene encodes CDR1 SEHNR and CDR2 FQNEAQ (reference sequence). The CDR3 has 17 residues. CDR3 in amino acids: CASSLPIQGTPSNEQYF. For the CDR3, the DNA is TGTGCCAGCAGCCTTCCTATTCAGGGTACCCCCTCCAACGAGCAGTACTTC.

In its sample, this clone was seen a few times. This chain connects TRBV6-1 to TRBJ2-6; D is unclear. The CDR3 length is 14 residues. Per the germline V gene, CDR1 is MNHNS and CDR2 is SASEGT. V lost 8 bases and J lost 1, with 9 bases in between. The CDR3 DNA follows: TGTGCCAGCGGGATCGGGTCTGGGGCCAACGTCCTGACTTTC. This sequence encodes CASGIGSGANVLTF.

The chain uses TRBV27 and TRBJ1-1; D may be TRBD1 (6 bases). V lost 3 bases and J 1 base, leaving 12 bases between the germline ends. The germline CDR1 and CDR2 sequences are MNHEY and SMNVEV (reference sequence). CDR3 size: 15 residues. The CDR3, as DNA: TGTGCCAGCAGTTTCATGGGGGGCCGGAACACTGAAGCTTTCTTT. Its protein product is CASSFMGGRNTEAFF.

This sequence joins TRBV6-6 and TRBJ2-7; a weak D match, TRBD1 (6 bases). The CDR3 is 14 residues long. Germline values: CDR1 MNHNY, CDR2 SVGAGI (reference sequence). The V end lost 5 bases, the J end lost 2 bases, and 13 bases lay between the germline ends. CDR3 in DNA: TGTGCCAGCAGTACTCAGGGGTCTACCTACGAGCAGTACTTC. Its protein is CASSTQGSTYEQYF.

The chain is built from TRBV9 and TRBJ2-1; D is possibly TRBD1 or TRBD2 (5 bases each). Looked up from germline, CDR1 is SGDLS and CDR2 is YYNGEE. The CDR3 has 14 amino acids. The V end lost 0 bases, the J end lost 9 bases, and 13 bases lay between the germline ends. The CDR3 DNA reads as TGTGCCAGCAGCGTAGTTTTGGGGACGGGTGAGCAGTTCTTC. Its protein product is CASSVVLGTGEQFF.

The chain has TRBV28 and TRBJ1-1, with D tentatively TRBD1 (5 bases). V was cut by 6 bases and J by 8 bases, with 16 bases left in between. The CDR3 spans 13 residues. Germline CDR1 and CDR2: MDHEN and SYDVKM. CDR3 protein: CASRSPGRAEAFF. The CDR3 DNA reads as TGTGCCAGCAGGTCTCCGGGACGGGCCGAAGCTTTCTTT.

This chain joins TRBV25-1 and TRBJ1-2; tentative D call: TRBD1 (6 bases). The CDR3 sequence is 17 residues long. Germline V lookup: CDR1 MGHDK, CDR2 SYGVNS. Deletions cut 2 bases from V and 6 bases from J, with 22 bases between. The CDR3 DNA reads TGTGCCAGCAGTGAAGATAGGGGTCGAGGGGGAAGGAATGGCTACACCTTC. Translated: CASSEDRGRGGRNGYTF.

This clone has a handful of counts. The chain links TRBV10-3 to TRBJ2-1; 9 nucleotides line up with TRBD2. Trimming cost V 2 bases and J 10 bases; bases outside gene matches: 6. Per the germline V gene, CDR1 is ENHRY and CDR2 is SYGVKD. This CDR3 spans 14 amino acids. The CDR3 sequence is CAISEGLAIGEQFF. The CDR3 region has the DNA TGTGCCATCAGTGAGGGACTAGCGATCGGCGAGCAGTTCTTC.

This clone was detected only a few times. This rearrangement joins TRBV4-3 to TRBJ1-1; D is unresolved. Trimming shortened V by 0 bases and J by 1 base, and 12 bases separated the two germline ends. This CDR3 is built from 16 residues. Looked up from germline, CDR1 is LGHNA and CDR2 is YSLEER. The CDR3 DNA is TGCGCCAGCAGCCAAGATAGGGCAGAGTGGAACACTGAAGCTTTCTTT. It encodes CASSQDRAEWNTEAFF.

This sequence joins TRBV28 and TRBJ1-2; D unclear. Germline V gene lookup returns CDR1 MDHEN and CDR2 SYDVKM. CDR3 length equals 12 residues. V was pared by 10 bases and J by 8 bases, with 17 bases between. This CDR3 is CATHETMGGYTF. The CDR3 DNA is TGTGCCACCCACGAAACAATGGGCGGCTACACCTTC.

The chain carries TRBV7-2 and TRBJ2-3; D is undetermined. The CDR3 consists of 15 residues. The germline V and J ends were trimmed by 1 base and 3 bases, with 11 bases remaining between them. Germline CDR1 SGHTA, CDR2 FQGNSA. The CDR3: CASSLDPRMTDTQYF. CDR3 nucleotides: TGTGCCAGCAGCTTAGATCCTCGAATGACAGATACGCAGTATTTT.

This clone was observed a few times. The V and J genes are TRBV7-9 and TRBJ2-5, with D possibly being TRBD1 (6 bases). The germline gives CDR1 SEHNR, CDR2 FQNEAQ (reference sequence). This CDR3 comprises 15 residues. Trimming shortened V by 1 base and J by 3 bases, and 12 bases separated the two germline ends. The CDR3 nucleotides are TGTGCCAGCAGCTTAGAGTCAGGGGTTGAAGAGACCCAGTACTTC. Translated: CASSLESGVEETQYF.

The chain combines TRBV19 with TRBJ2-7; 12 positions agree with TRBD2. Per germline, CDR1 LNHDA and CDR2 SQIVND (reference sequence). V lost 5 bases, J lost 0 bases, and 14 bases stayed unmatched. This CDR3 is built from 19 residues. The CDR3 sequence: CASSPSGTSGFSHSYEQYF. The CDR3 region has the DNA TGTGCCAGTAGTCCGAGTGGGACTAGCGGGTTTTCCCACTCCTACGAGCAGTACTTC.

This clone was observed a few times. The CDR3 DNA is TGCGCCAGCAGCCAAGAGGCCCAAACCCGAGGGGAACTGTTTTTT. Protein sequence: CASSQEAQTRGELFF. The chain employs TRBV4-3 and TRBJ1-4; maybe TRBD1 (5 bases). Germline-derived CDR1 and CDR2 are LGHNA and YSLEER. This CDR3 has 15 amino acids. V was shortened by 0 bases and J by 12 bases, with 17 bases between the two germline ends.

V and J are TRBV15 and TRBJ2-1; TRBD2 aligns across 9 bases. Germline CDR1 is LNHNV and CDR2 is YYDKDF (reference sequence). This CDR3 has 14 residues. V shed 1 base, J shed 14 bases, and the junction held 9 bases outside the gene matches. The CDR3 sequence is CATSRVSASGMEFF. The CDR3 coding sequence is TGTGCCACCAGCAGAGTATCGGCTAGCGGGATGGAGTTCTTC.

The V and J genes are TRBV5-1 and TRBJ1-5; D perhaps matches TRBD1 (6 bases). CDR3 length: 15 amino acids. Germline V lookup: CDR1 SGHRS, CDR2 YFSETQ. V shed 4 bases and J shed 3 bases, with 14 bases lying between them. CDR3 residues: CASSLTGLLNQPQHF. CDR3 DNA: TGCGCCAGCAGCCTGACAGGCCTACTCAATCAGCCCCAGCATTTT.

The rearrangement uses TRBV19 and TRBJ2-3; 9 bases align to TRBD2. The CDR3 contains 14 residues. V trimming: 5 bases; J trimming: 6 bases; junction bases outside the gene matches: 6. CDR1 LNHDA and CDR2 SQIVND come from the germline V gene (reference sequence). This CDR3 is CASSPSGGRDTQYF. CDR3 coding DNA: TGTGCCAGTAGTCCCAGCGGGGGGAGGGATACGCAGTATTTT. Complete variable domain (other parts from reference TRBV19 and TRBJ2-3): DGGITQSPKYLFRKEGQNVTLSCEQNLNHDAMYWYRQDPGQGLRLIYYSQIVNDFQKGDIAEGYSVSREKKESFPLTVTSAQKNPTAFYLCASSPSGGRDTQYFGPGTRLTVL.